This T cell receptor beta chain was obtained from a study of blood T cells in healthy people across ages (dated by TCRdb to 2013 to 2016). Some background on the complete study: In model experiments, template switching captured roughly one uniquely barcoded TCR beta cDNA molecule for every two T cells. To track age-related changes in TCR beta repertoire diversity, the study relied on deep sequencing normalized with unique cDNA molecular identifiers. The donors were split into four age groups: young (average 16 years), middle-aged (about 40), aged (roughly 68) and long-lived (under 85). To avoid experimental bias, donors of different ages were distributed randomly across sequencing lanes. For two donors (one aged 18 to 30 and one aged 80 or older), the study analyzed two additional independent replicas of 1 million unique cDNA reads from the same blood draw.

The germline V gene provides CDR1 SGHTA and CDR2 FQGNSA. There are 13 amino acids in the CDR3, from cysteine to phenylalanine inclusive. Of all the DNA, just the CDR3 is kept, 39 bases in frame from base 1. At the junction V is shortened by 4 bases and J by 7 bases, with 13 bases in between. The 35 to 40 donors, aged 6 to 90 years, were systemically healthy Caucasian individuals from Russia. Each donor gave approximately 9.3 milliliters of peripheral blood, collected into EDTA-treated Vacutainer tubes. Ficoll-Paque density-gradient centrifugation was used to isolate PBMCs, with at least 6 million obtained per sample. Total RNA, at least 6 micrograms per sample, was extracted from PBMCs with Trizol reagent. The percentages of naive CD45RAhigh/CD27high T cells were determined by flow cytometry on a PBMC aliquot from every donor. Points the paper makes about the study in general: Observed TCR beta diversity correlated strongly with the percentage of naive T cells measured by flow cytometry. Observed TCR beta diversity per million T cells fell roughly linearly with age, and a significant reduction was already apparent by age around 40. Estimates of total diversity based on one million sequenced T cells were considered lower bounds and underestimates. Compared with the aged group, more naive CD4+ T cells, fewer expanded clones and increased TCR diversity were shown by the long-lived group, suggesting age selection. Because donor CMV infection status was unknown, age-related changes in expanded clonotypes were potentially confounded. Bulk unsorted PBMC profiling prevented conclusive comparison of naive and antigen-experienced compartments.

Preparation of the library involved 5' RACE. Sequencing was performed on an Illumina HiSeq 2500. The second PCR ran for about 7 to 11 cycles and used a J-beta primer mix along with a sample-barcoded 5' primer. A template-switch 5' adaptor carrying 12 random nucleotides introduced a unique molecular identifier onto each TCR beta cDNA molecule. Each sample yielded at least 2.5 million CDR3-containing paired-end reads. The Mint cDNA synthesis kit, primed by a TRBC-specific oligonucleotide, was used to synthesize first-strand cDNA from all RNA. After uracil-DNA glycosylase treatment, a first 18-cycle PCR used universal primers M1SS and BC2_uni_R on all cDNA. Per the original workflow: Normalization of each sample was performed by random selection of 1 million high-quality reads, each carrying a distinct molecular identifier. Instead of being binned into consensus sequences, reads with shared molecular identifiers were discarded. CDR3 identification, clonotype clustering and error correction used MiTCR with a Q25 quality threshold and the strictest error-elimination algorithm. A nonparametric unseen species model with Euler transformation was used to estimate lower-bound total TCR beta diversity. The public sequencing data were trimmed at Q25 with fastp and processed into clonotypes with MiXCR by TCRdb, which kept only in-frame beta chains. Records with the same CDR3 protein are collapsed into one entry carrying the most frequent genes and DNA. The V and J calls were determined by TCRdb, not by the authors. Across this sample there are some 1,500,000 distinct CDR3 sequences, with 42% seen only once. The ten largest clones represent about 4% of the sample.

For this clonotype: Its target antigen remains unknown. Qualities for individual bases were not recorded, and no much larger clone is one base off.

Sample: blood. The chain is made from TRBV7-2 and TRBJ1-2, with no reliable assignment of the D segment. The origin of this receptor is a woman under 30 in good health. The DNA sequence follows: TGTGCCAGCAGCTCCAGGTTCGGTCTTGGCTACACCTTC. This translates into CASSSRFGLGYTF.